Shown below are 4 T cell receptor beta chains from a single sample sequenced in a study of cytomegalovirus exposure and HLA in healthy donors. This PCR relied on a set of 60 Vbeta primers and 13 Jbeta primers. The table came from immunoSEQ multiplex PCR; TCRdb's copy has only in-frame clones and leaves some out. This sample's table reports about 55,000 clones. Material: PBMCs. These receptors all come from a man in his fifties or sixties in good health and CMV-seropositive.

This chain joins TRBV4-3 and TRBJ2-5; the D gene is possibly TRBD2 (6 bases). CDR1 and CDR2 (germline): LGHNA, YSLEER. V lost 1 base and J lost 11, with 23 bases in between. The CDR3 is made up of 16 amino acids. This CDR3 is CASSQGPVSGVREQYF. The CDR3 bases are TGCGCCAGCAGCCAAGGTCCTGTCAGCGGAGTTCGGGAGCAGTACTTC.

The rearrangement links TRBV6-5 to TRBJ2-7; TRBD2 agrees at 14 bases. The germline V gene encodes CDR1 MNHEY and CDR2 SVGAGI. The CDR3 has 15 residues. V dropped 2 bases and J dropped 4; count of bases not matched to a gene: 1. The CDR3 DNA follows: TGTGCCAGCAGTTACCGGACTAGCGGGGGGTACGAGCAGTACTTC. Protein: CASSYRTSGGYEQYF.

The chain has TRBV13 and TRBJ2-1; TRBD2 matches at 7 bases. The length of the CDR3 is 14 residues. V dropped 8 bases and J dropped 3; count of bases not matched to a gene: 7. Per germline, CDR1 PRHDT and CDR2 FYEKMQ (reference sequence). The DNA for the CDR3 is TGTGCCAGCTCGAACGGGAGGCACTACAATGAGCAGTTCTTC. Protein product: CASSNGRHYNEQFF.

This chain uses TRBV6-6 with TRBJ2-7, with TRBD2 matching over 11 bases. Germline trimming cut 5 bases from V and 4 bases from J; bases unmatched to any gene: 7. Germline assignment: CDR1 MNHNY and CDR2 SVGAGI (reference sequence). The CDR3 runs to 15 residues. DNA for the CDR3: TGTGCCAGCAGTCCTCTAGCGGGAGGAGGGTACGAGCAGTACTTC. Translation: CASSPLAGGGYEQYF.